The sequence of this T cell receptor (beta chain) was determined in a study of blood T cell repertoires in COVID-19. Study details: The United States, Italy and Spain supplied acute and convalescent COVID-19 samples.

Patients of the Seattle cohort, enrolled during active infection, were followed longitudinally. Profiled with immunoSEQ multiplex PCR; TCRdb holds only in-frame clones, not every one. The data show 100,000 or so clones, about 85% seen once. The sequenced sample consisted of peripheral blood. The sequence was collected from a woman between 50 and 59 years old with COVID-19, enrolled during active disease.

The CDR3 spells CASPPRRTGMAYEQYF. The CDR3, as DNA: TGTGCCAGCCCCCCTCGACGGACAGGGATGGCCTACGAGCAGTACTTC. The chain combines TRBV28 with TRBJ2-7; 8 positions match TRBD1. V lost 8 bases and J lost 2; bases outside the gene matches: 14. The germline gives CDR1 MDHEN, CDR2 SYDVKM. CDR3 length: 16 amino acids.